This T cell receptor (beta chain) was identified during a study of blood T cell repertoires in COVID-19. CDR3 length: 12 amino acids. Germline assignment: CDR1 SEHNR and CDR2 FQNEAQ (reference sequence). The germline V and J ends were trimmed by 1 base and 10 bases, with 10 bases remaining between them. Sequenced by immunoSEQ multiplex PCR; TCRdb stores in-frame clones only, minus some. The sample shows a few hundred thousand clones, more than 75% of them seen only once. This chain links TRBV7-9 with TRBJ1-1; weak D call: TRBD1 (5 bases). The sample comprised PBMCs or T cells enriched from blood (not recorded which). This clonotype originated in a woman aged 45-65 years who had recovered from COVID-19. The CDR3 loop is CASSLEGRVAFF. The CDR3 DNA sequence: TGTGCCAGCAGCTTAGAAGGCAGGGTAGCTTTCTTT.